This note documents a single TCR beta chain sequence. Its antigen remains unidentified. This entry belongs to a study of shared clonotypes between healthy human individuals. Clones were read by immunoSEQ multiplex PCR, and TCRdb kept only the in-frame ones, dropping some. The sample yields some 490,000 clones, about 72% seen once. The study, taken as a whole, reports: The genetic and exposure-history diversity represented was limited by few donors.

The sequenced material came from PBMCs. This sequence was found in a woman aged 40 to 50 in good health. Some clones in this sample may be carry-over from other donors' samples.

The CDR3 region has the DNA TGTGCCAGCTCACTTTCACAAGCGGGAGGGCCCAATGAGCAGTTCTTC. Translated, it gives CASSLSQAGGPNEQFF. The chain carries TRBV18 and TRBJ2-1, with TRBD2 identical over 10 bases. Germline loops: CDR1 KGHSH, CDR2 LQKENI. V lost 4 bases, J lost 6 bases, and 9 bases stayed unmatched. The CDR3 covers 16 residues.